This is a list of T cell receptor beta chains from one sample in a study of blood T cell repertoires in COVID-19. Sequencing was performed with immunoSEQ multiplex PCR; in TCRdb, only in-frame clones are kept and a portion is missing. The table shows about 250,000 clones, with around nine tenths occurring only once. Material for sequencing was peripheral blood. These receptor sequences come from a woman aged 40 to 50 who had recovered from COVID-19. CDR3s include the opening cysteine and the closing phenylalanine or tryptophan. Each record gives: V gene, CDR3 protein.

v_gene: TRBV19; CDR3aa: CASSIDLSTEAFF
v_gene: TRBV29-1; CDR3aa: CSVGGGGAKTEAFF
v_gene: TRBV28; CDR3aa: CASRGGSFFYSYEQYF
v_gene: TRBV19; CDR3aa: CASSIGGALTGELFF
v_gene: TRBV9; CDR3aa: CASSVATSGGVNNEQFF
v_gene: TRBV6-4; CDR3aa: CASSVEGNTEAFF
v_gene: TRBV6-5; CDR3aa: CASSTQGGFGGYTF
v_gene: TRBV14; CDR3aa: CASSQGGQLAKNIQYF
v_gene: TRBV7-3; CDR3aa: CASSLGLRQGSVQFF
v_gene: TRBV21-1; CDR3aa: CASSKAGWEDRSMAYGYTF
v_gene: TRBV9; CDR3aa: CASSVEGLAEEQYF
v_gene: TRBV27; CDR3aa: CASSPQVPQRVLYEQYF
v_gene: TRBV7-9; CDR3aa: CASSLEGIGYGYTF
v_gene: TRBV7-3; CDR3aa: CASSFTGSHEAFF